This T cell receptor (beta chain) originates from a study of T cell repertoires in cytomegalovirus infection. Study findings and constraints: What dominated the ex vivo response were HLA-C-restricted CMV-specific TCR beta clonotypes. Cumulative public TCR beta family frequency identified carriers of CMV plus the relevant HLA.

V was cut by 2 bases and J by 1 base, with 8 bases left in between. CDR3 size: 14 residues. TCRdb reprocessed the reads with MiXCR, giving one entry per CDR3 protein. The sample consists of roughly 570,000 distinct CDR3 sequences, under 45% of them appearing once. About this clonotype itself: Antigen unknown.

The material was cultured PBMCs, obtained from culture after CMV antigen stimulation. The chain links TRBV12-3 or TRBV12-4 to TRBJ1-1; D gene uncertain. The clonotype comes from a human donor in good health (CMV status not recorded). Some clones in this sample may be carry-over from other donors' samples. The CDR3, as DNA: TGTGCCAGCAGTTTAAGCGGTCCGAACACTGAAGCTTTCTTT. This translates into CASSLSGPNTEAFF.